This TCR beta chain was recorded in a study of early T cells in non-severe SARS-CoV-2 infection. At least ten counts were recorded for this clonotype. TCRdb reprocessed the 5' RACE reads via MiXCR and lists one record per CDR3 protein. The sample lists around 67,000 distinct CDR3 sequences, around an eighth occurring once. The source of this sequence is an adult who was a healthcare worker with PCR-confirmed SARS-CoV-2 infection or an uninfected control (not recorded which). Source material: whole blood.

Here the CDR3 DNA reads TGTGCCAGCAGGCGACGGCGGGGGGGTCAGGAGACCCAGTACTTC. Protein product: CASRRRRGGQETQYF. The chain uses TRBV27 and TRBJ2-5; 9 bases line up with TRBD2. The V segment lost 6 bases and the J segment 5 bases; nucleotides outside the gene matches: 10. CDR1 and CDR2 (germline): MNHEY, SMNVEV (reference sequence). The CDR3 is 15 amino acids.